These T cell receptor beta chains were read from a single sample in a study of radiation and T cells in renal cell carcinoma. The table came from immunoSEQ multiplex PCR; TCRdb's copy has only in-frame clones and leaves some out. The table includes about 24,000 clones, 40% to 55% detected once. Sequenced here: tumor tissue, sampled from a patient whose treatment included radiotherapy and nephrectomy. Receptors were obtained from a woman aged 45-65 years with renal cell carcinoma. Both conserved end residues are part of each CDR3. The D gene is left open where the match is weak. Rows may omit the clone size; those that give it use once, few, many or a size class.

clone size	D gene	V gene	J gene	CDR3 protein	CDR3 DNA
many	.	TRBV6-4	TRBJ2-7	CASSENRNSEQYF	TGTGCCAGCAGTGAAAACAGGAACTCCGAGCAGTACTTC
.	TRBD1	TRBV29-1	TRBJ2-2	CSVEGDRNPGELFF	TGCAGCGTTGAGGGGGACAGAAATCCCGGGGAGCTGTTTTTT
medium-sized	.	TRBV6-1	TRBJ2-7	CASSDFQTGLGYEQYF	TGTGCCAGCAGTGATTTTCAGACAGGATTGGGCTACGAGCAGTACTTC
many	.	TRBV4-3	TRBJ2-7	CASSPERGYEQYF	TGCGCCAGCAGCCCCGAAAGGGGATACGAGCAGTACTTC
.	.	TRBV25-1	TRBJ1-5	CASEAVGVGAFNQPQHF	TGTGCCAGTGAGGCGGTAGGGGTGGGGGCGTTCAATCAGCCCCAGCATTTT
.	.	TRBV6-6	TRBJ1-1	CASSYPESGKTEAFF	TGTGCCAGCAGTTACCCGGAGTCGGGAAAAACTGAAGCTTTCTTT
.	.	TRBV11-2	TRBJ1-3	CASSLVGNTIYF	TGTGCCAGCAGCTTAGTTGGAAACACCATATATTTT
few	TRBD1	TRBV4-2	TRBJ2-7	CASSWDSRSYEQYF	TGTGCCAGCAGCTGGGACAGCCGATCCTACGAGCAGTACTTC
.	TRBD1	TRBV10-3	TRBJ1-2	CAIWGQASKNYGYTF	TGTGCCATCTGGGGACAGGCTTCTAAAAACTATGGCTACACCTTC
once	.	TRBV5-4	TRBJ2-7	CASSALPAYEQYF	TGTGCCAGCAGCGCTCTTCCGGCTTACGAGCAGTACTTC
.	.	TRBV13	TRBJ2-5	CASEQGLLKTQYF	TGTGCCAGCGAACAGGGACTCCTCAAGACCCAGTACTTC
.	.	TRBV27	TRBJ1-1	CASSLSGREAFF	TGTGCCAGCAGTTTGTCGGGCAGAGAAGCTTTCTTT
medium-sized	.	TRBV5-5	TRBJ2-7	CASSRLKGSGSSYEQYF	TGTGCCAGCAGCCGTCTCAAGGGGAGTGGGTCCTCCTACGAGCAGTACTTC
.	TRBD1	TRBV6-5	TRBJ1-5	CASSRTGASNQPQHF	TGTGCCAGCAGCCGGACAGGGGCCAGCAATCAGCCCCAGCATTTT
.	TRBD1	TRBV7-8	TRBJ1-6	CASSLGGTVPWGSPLHF	TGTGCCAGCAGCTTAGGAGGGACAGTCCCCTGGGGATCACCCCTCCACTTT
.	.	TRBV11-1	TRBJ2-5	CASSRATGSSETQYF	TGTGCCAGCAGCCGTGCGACGGGATCCTCCGAGACCCAGTACTTC
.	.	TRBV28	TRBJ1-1	CASSIDRRMNTEAFF	TGTGCCAGCAGTATCGACAGGAGAATGAACACTGAAGCTTTCTTT
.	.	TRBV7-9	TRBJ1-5	CASRLDAHSNQPQHF	TGTGCCAGCAGATTGGACGCCCATAGCAATCAGCCCCAGCATTTT
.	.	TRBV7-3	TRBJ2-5	CASTSARWEETQYF	TGTGCCAGCACCTCGGCCCGGTGGGAAGAGACCCAGTACTTC
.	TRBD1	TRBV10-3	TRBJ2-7	CAISESPGQGDEQYF	TGTGCCATCAGTGAGTCCCCGGGACAGGGGGACGAGCAGTACTTC
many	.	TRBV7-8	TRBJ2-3	CASSPPFLDRATDTQYF	TGTGCCAGCAGCCCCCCCTTCTTGGACCGAGCCACAGATACGCAGTATTTT
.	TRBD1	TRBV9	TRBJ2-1	CASSPLMDRGYTEQFF	TGTGCCAGCAGCCCCTTAATGGACAGGGGGTATACAGAGCAGTTCTTC
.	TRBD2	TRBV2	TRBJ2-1	CASSENLAGGYNEQFF	TGTGCCAGCAGTGAAAATCTAGCGGGGGGGTACAATGAGCAGTTCTTC
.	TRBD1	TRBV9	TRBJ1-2	CASSGDRVLRYGYTF	TGTGCCAGCAGCGGCGACAGGGTACTTCGCTATGGCTACACCTTC
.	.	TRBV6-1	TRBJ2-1	CASSSGQRREQFF	TGTGCCAGCAGTTCCGGACAGCGGAGAGAGCAGTTCTTC
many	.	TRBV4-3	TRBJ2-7	CASSQDRRTRFYEQYF	TGCGCCAGCAGCCAAGATAGGAGGACCAGATTCTACGAGCAGTACTTC
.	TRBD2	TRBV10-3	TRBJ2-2	CAIRAGTSGYGELFF	TGTGCCATCAGGGCCGGGACTAGCGGCTACGGGGAGCTGTTTTTT
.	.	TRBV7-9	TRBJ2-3	CASSAPHTDTQYF	TGTGCCAGCAGCGCGCCACATACAGATACGCAGTATTTT
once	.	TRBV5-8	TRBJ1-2	CASSLAGARGYTF	TGTGCCAGCAGCTTGGCCGGGGCTCGGGGCTACACCTTC
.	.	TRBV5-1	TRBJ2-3	CASSLEGRSTDTQYF	TGCGCCAGCAGCTTGGAGGGCAGAAGCACAGATACGCAGTATTTT
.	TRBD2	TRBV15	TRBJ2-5	CATSTILAGAYQETQYF	TGTGCCACCAGCACAATACTAGCGGGGGCGTACCAAGAGACCCAGTACTTC
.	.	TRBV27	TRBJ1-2	CASSLSSGLNYGYTF	TGTGCCAGCAGTTTATCGTCGGGGCTCAACTATGGCTACACCTTC
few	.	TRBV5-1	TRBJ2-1	CASSLEGGRDNEQFF	TGCGCCAGCAGCTTGGAAGGGGGGCGCGACAATGAGCAGTTCTTC
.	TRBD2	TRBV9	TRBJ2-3	CASSVDFKMRGASDTQYF	TGTGCCAGCAGCGTAGACTTTAAGATGCGGGGGGCCTCGGATACGCAGTATTTT
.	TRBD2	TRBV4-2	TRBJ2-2	CASSSIAGGRSGELFF	TGTGCCAGCAGCTCCATAGCGGGGGGGCGATCCGGGGAGCTGTTTTTT
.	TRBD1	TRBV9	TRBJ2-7	CASSVEVGGVTPHDEQYF	TGTGCCAGCAGCGTGGAGGTAGGGGGCGTAACCCCTCATGACGAGCAGTACTTC
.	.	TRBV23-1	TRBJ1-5	CASSQINGVAPSNQPQHF	TGCGCCAGCAGTCAAATCAACGGGGTAGCTCCCAGCAATCAGCCCCAGCATTTT